This TCR beta chain emerged from a study of radiotherapy plus CTLA-4 blockade in lung cancer. Profiling relied on immunoSEQ multiplex PCR, and the TCRdb table lists in-frame clones only, not all of them. The table shows 35,000 to 40,000 clones, with 70% to 90% occurring only once. The germline V gene encodes CDR1 MDHEN and CDR2 SYDVKM. V was pared by 6 bases and J by 7 bases, with 7 bases of the junction left unmatched. The CDR3 spans 14 residues. This sequence originates from a human donor with non-small cell lung cancer whose response to radiotherapy plus ipilimumab could not be evaluated. The chain uses TRBV28 and TRBJ1-5, with TRBD1 matching 9 bases. Here the sequenced sample was peripheral blood, taken from a patient treated with radiotherapy plus ipilimumab. The CDR3 region has the DNA TGTGCCAGCAGCTCGGACAGGGGTGGCCAGCCCCAGCATTTT. Translation gives CASSSDRGGQPQHF.